This T cell receptor (beta chain) was obtained from a study of blood T cells in healthy people across ages. The overall study: When template switching was applied, about one barcoded beta molecule was captured per two T cells. Overall study results and limits: No one knew whether donors had CMV, which possibly confounded expanded clonotype changes.

PBMCs, at least 7 million per sample, were isolated. Concerning this clonotype itself: Antigen specificity is unknown.

Primed by a sample-barcoded 5' primer and a J-beta primer mix, a second PCR proceeded for 7 to 11 cycles. A minimum of 3 million CDR3-containing paired-end reads was obtained for each sample. MiXCR, run by TCRdb on the 5' RACE reads, gives a single entry per CDR3 protein. The sample comprises around 1,800,000 distinct CDR3 sequences, more than 35% of which are singletons, and approximately 22% rests with the top ten. CDR3 length equals 17 residues. V trimming: 3 bases; J trimming: 5 bases; junction bases outside the gene matches: 13. From germline, CDR1 is DFQATT and CDR2 SNEGSKA (reference sequence).

The J gene is TRBJ2-3, the V gene TRBV20-1, with TRBD2 identical over 11 bases. Sequencing was carried out using blood. The sequence came from a human donor in good health. As DNA, the CDR3 is TGCAGTGCTAGCGAGCTAAGCCTAGCGGGGGGTCGAGATACGCAGTATTTT. This sequence encodes CSASELSLAGGRDTQYF.